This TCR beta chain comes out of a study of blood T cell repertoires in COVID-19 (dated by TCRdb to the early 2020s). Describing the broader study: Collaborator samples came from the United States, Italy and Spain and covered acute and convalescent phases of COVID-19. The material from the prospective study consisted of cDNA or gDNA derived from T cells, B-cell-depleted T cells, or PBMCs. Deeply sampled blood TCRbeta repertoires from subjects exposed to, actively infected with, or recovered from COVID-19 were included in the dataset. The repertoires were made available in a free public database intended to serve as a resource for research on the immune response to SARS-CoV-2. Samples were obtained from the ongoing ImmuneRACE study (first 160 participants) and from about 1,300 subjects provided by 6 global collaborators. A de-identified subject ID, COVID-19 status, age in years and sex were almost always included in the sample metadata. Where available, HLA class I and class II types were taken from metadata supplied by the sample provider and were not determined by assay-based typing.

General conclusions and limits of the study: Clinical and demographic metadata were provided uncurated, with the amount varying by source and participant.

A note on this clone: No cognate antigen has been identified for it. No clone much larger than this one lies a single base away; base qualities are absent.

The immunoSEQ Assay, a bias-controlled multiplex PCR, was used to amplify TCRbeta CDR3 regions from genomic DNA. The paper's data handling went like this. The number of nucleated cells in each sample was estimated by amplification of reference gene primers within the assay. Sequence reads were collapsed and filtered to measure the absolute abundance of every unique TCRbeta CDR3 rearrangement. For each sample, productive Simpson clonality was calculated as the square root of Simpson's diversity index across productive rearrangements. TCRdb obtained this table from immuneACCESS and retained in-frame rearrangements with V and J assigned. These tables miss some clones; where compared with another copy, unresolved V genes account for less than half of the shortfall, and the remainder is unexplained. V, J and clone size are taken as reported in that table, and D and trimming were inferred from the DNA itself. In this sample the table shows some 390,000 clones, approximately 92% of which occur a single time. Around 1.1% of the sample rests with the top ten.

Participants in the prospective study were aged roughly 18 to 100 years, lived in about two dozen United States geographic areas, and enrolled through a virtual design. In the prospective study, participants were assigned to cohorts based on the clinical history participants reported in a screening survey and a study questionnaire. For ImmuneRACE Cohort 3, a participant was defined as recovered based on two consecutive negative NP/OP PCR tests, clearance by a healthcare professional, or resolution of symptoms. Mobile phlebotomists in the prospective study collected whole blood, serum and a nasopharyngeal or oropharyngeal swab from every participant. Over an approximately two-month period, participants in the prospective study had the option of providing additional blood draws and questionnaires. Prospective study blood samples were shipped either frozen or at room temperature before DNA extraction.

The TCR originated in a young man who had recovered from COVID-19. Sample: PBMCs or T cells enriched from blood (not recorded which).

The bases read TGTGCCAGCAGTGGCCGGCGACAGTGGCTTACCTACGAGCAGTACTTC. It is translated as CASSGRRQWLTYEQYF. The chain couples TRBV6-1 to TRBJ2-7, with a tentative D gene TRBD1 over 5 matching bases. V loses 4 bases, J loses 2 bases, and the germline ends lie 18 bases apart. CDR1 and CDR2 (MNHNS, SASEGT) derive from the germline V gene. The CDR3, cysteine through phenylalanine, is 16 amino acids long. Just CDR3 DNA is preserved here, 48 bases in frame from base 1.